The sequence of this T cell receptor (beta chain) was determined in a study of OX40 agonist ivuxolimab in advanced cancers. At the level of the study: The study enrolled dose-escalation patients with hepatocellular carcinoma, melanoma, renal cell or head and neck cancer.

Sequencing used immunoSEQ multiplex PCR; TCRdb keeps in-frame clones, though not all of them. The sample contains around 70,000 clones, 80% to 85% of which appear only once. Losses at the gene ends were 2 bases for V and 4 bases for J; bases not matched to a gene: 6. Germline CDR1 is LGHNA and CDR2 is YNFKEQ. The CDR3 extends over 15 amino acids. The sequence was collected from an adult with an advanced solid tumor such as melanoma, head and neck, liver or kidney cancer. The sample consisted of CD4+ or CD8+ T cells sorted from blood, taken in a trial of the OX40 agonist ivuxolimab. This chain links TRBV4-2 with TRBJ2-5; 8 bases map to TRBD2. CDR3 protein: CASSQKRGIGETQYF. CDR3 nucleotides: TGTGCCAGCAGCCAAAAGCGGGGGATAGGAGAGACCCAGTACTTC.